A selection of T cell receptor beta chains follows, all from one sample in a study of cytomegalovirus exposure and HLA in healthy donors. Using immunoSEQ multiplex PCR, the repertoire was profiled, and TCRdb retains in-frame clones only, with some absent. Here the sample spans some 200,000 clones, 70% being singletons. Sequencing used PBMCs. These TCRs come from a man in his forties or fifties in good health and CMV-seropositive. Each CDR3 is given with its conserved first and last residue. A D gene is named only where the DNA matches it firmly. Size tells how often a clone was seen (once, few, many) or the class of an expanded clone, and some rows leave it out.

few,TRBJ2-2,TRBV6-6,-,CASRHAGNGGELFF,TGTGCCAGCAGGCATGCGGGAAACGGCGGGGAGCTGTTTTTT
few,TRBJ1-2,TRBV11-1,-,CASSPGRGGGYTF,TGTGCCAGCAGCCCGGGACGCGGAGGGGGCTACACCTTC
few,TRBJ1-4,TRBV30,-,CAWSVGQGGEKLFF,TGTGCCTGGAGTGTAGGGCAGGGTGGTGAAAAACTGTTTTTT
-,TRBJ2-7,TRBV27,TRBD2,CASSPGRRGGPYEQYF,TGTGCCAGCAGCCCCGGGAGGCGGGGGGGCCCCTACGAGCAGTACTTC
-,TRBJ2-1,TRBV6-1,-,CASSVQGPYNEQFF,TGTGCCAGCAGTGTCCAGGGCCCCTACAATGAGCAGTTCTTC
-,TRBJ1-5,TRBV4-1,TRBD1,CASSQDAGQKNQPQHF,TGCGCCAGCAGCCAAGATGCGGGACAGAAGAATCAGCCCCAGCATTTT
-,TRBJ1-4,TRBV9,-,CASSATPNQGGLFF,TGTGCCAGCAGCGCGACACCAAACCAGGGAGGACTGTTTTTT
-,TRBJ2-3,TRBV7-2,-,CASSLRRGAWDTQYF,TGTGCCAGCAGCCTCCGTCGGGGGGCATGGGATACGCAGTATTTT
-,TRBJ2-3,TRBV11-2,-,CASSATRSADTQYF,TGTGCCAGCAGCGCAACTAGGTCCGCAGATACGCAGTATTTT
-,TRBJ1-6,TRBV10-1,-,CASRAEGNSPLHF,TGCGCCAGCAGGGCAGAGGGAAATTCACCCCTCCACTTT
-,TRBJ2-5,TRBV2,-,CASTPPTGGETQYF,TGTGCCAGCACCCCCCCCACCGGGGGAGAGACCCAGTACTTC
few,TRBJ2-5,TRBV7-2,TRBD1,CASSFTGGETQYF,TGTGCCAGCAGCTTCACAGGGGGAGAGACCCAGTACTTC
-,TRBJ2-7,TRBV6-5,-,CASSYNGRGPGEQYF,TGTGCCAGCAGTTATAACGGTAGAGGGCCCGGCGAGCAGTACTTC
once,TRBJ1-4,TRBV29-1,TRBD1,CSGLQGGNEKLFF,TGCAGCGGTCTACAGGGGGGTAATGAAAAACTGTTTTTT
-,TRBJ2-1,TRBV4-1,-,CASSQVGGQNNEQFF,TGCGCCAGCAGCCAAGTAGGGGGTCAGAACAATGAGCAGTTCTTC
-,TRBJ1-2,TRBV10-2,TRBD1,CASSAGTAMSGYTF,TGCGCCAGCAGCGCCGGGACAGCCATGAGCGGCTACACCTTC
-,TRBJ2-7,TRBV6-5,-,CASKRVYEQYF,TGTGCCAGCAAGAGGGTGTACGAGCAGTACTTC
-,TRBJ2-7,TRBV10-3,TRBD1,CAISDRGQGDEQYF,TGTGCCATCAGTGACCGGGGACAGGGAGACGAGCAGTACTTC
-,TRBJ2-2,TRBV19,TRBD1,CASRTGAETGELFF,TGTGCCAGTAGGACAGGGGCGGAGACCGGGGAGCTGTTTTTT
-,TRBJ1-1,TRBV5-5,TRBD1,CASSLDFRGQLQNTEAFF,TGTGCCAGCAGCTTGGATTTCAGGGGGCAACTACAGAACACTGAAGCTTTCTTT
-,TRBJ1-2,TRBV7-9,-,CASSLEAYRKGLDGYTF,TGTGCCAGCAGCTTGGAGGCCTATCGGAAGGGACTAGATGGCTACACCTTC
-,TRBJ2-5,TRBV6-6,-,CASRPRGAAETQYF,TGTGCCAGCAGGCCCCGGGGGGCGGCGGAGACCCAGTACTTC
once,TRBJ2-1,TRBV2,TRBD2,CASSDPTSGISTNEQFF,TGTGCCAGCAGCGATCCTACTAGCGGAATTTCAACAAATGAGCAGTTCTTC
-,TRBJ1-4,TRBV5-1,-,CASSLWGQASTNEKLFF,TGCGCCAGCAGCCTATGGGGACAAGCTTCAACTAATGAAAAACTGTTTTTT
-,TRBJ1-3,TRBV5-1,-,CASSLASPADTIYF,TGCGCCAGCAGCTTAGCCTCACCGGCGGACACCATATATTTT
few,TRBJ1-1,TRBV6-5,TRBD1,CASSLGQAGTEAFF,TGTGCCAGCAGCTTAGGACAGGCGGGGACTGAAGCTTTCTTT
-,TRBJ1-4,TRBV2,-,CASSLFREKLFF,TGTGCCAGCAGTCTTTTCCGTGAAAAACTGTTTTTT
few,TRBJ1-2,TRBV29-1,TRBD1,CSVGTDRGINYGYTF,TGCAGCGTCGGTACGGACAGGGGGATTAACTATGGCTACACCTTC
-,TRBJ2-7,TRBV27,TRBD1,CASSPGQPTYEQYF,TGTGCCAGCAGTCCGGGACAGCCAACCTACGAGCAGTACTTC
-,TRBJ2-1,TRBV7-9,TRBD2,CASSPPGLAGNNEQFF,TGTGCCAGCAGCCCCCCTGGACTAGCGGGGAACAATGAGCAGTTCTTC
-,TRBJ1-1,TRBV5-1,TRBD1,CASTKGTGGVTEAFF,TGCGCCAGCACAAAGGGGACAGGGGGCGTAACTGAAGCTTTCTTT
-,TRBJ2-3,TRBV9,TRBD2,CASSPWGAGVEDTQYF,TGTGCCAGCAGTCCCTGGGGAGCGGGGGTGGAAGATACGCAGTATTTT
-,TRBJ2-7,TRBV7-9,TRBD1,CASSLGLTGGYEQYF,TGTGCCAGCAGCTTAGGGTTGACAGGGGGCTACGAGCAGTACTTC